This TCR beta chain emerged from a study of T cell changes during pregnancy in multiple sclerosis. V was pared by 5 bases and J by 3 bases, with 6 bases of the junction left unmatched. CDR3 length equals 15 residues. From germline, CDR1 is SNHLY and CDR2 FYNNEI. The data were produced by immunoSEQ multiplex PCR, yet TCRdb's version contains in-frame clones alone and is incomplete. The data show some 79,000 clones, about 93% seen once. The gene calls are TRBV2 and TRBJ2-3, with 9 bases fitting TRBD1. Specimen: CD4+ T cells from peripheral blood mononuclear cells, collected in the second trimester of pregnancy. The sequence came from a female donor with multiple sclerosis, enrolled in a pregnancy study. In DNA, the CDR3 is TGTGCCAGCAGTCGGGACAGGGCGGAGACAGATACGCAGTATTTT. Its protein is CASSRDRAETDTQYF.